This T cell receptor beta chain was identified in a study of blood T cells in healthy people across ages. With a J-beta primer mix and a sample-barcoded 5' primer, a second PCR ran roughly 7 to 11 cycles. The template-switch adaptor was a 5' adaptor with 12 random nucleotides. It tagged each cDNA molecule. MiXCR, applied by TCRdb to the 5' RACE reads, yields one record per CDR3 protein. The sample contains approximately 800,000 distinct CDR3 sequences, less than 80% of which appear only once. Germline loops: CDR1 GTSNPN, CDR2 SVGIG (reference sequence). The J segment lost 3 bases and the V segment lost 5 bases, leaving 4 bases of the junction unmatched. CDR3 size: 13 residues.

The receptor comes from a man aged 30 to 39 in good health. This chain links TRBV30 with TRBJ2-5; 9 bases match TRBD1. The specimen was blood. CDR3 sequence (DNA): TGTGCCTGGGGAACAGGGGGCAAAGAGACCCAGTACTTC. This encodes CAWGTGGKETQYF.